The sequence of this T cell receptor (beta chain) was determined in a study of OX40 agonist ivuxolimab in advanced cancers. Study conclusions and caveats: Expanded clones were, on average, more numerous in CD8+ T cells than in CD4+. CD4+ and CD8+ blood T cells expanded clonally by week 6 at 0.1 to 3.0 mg/kg.

On this clone: The antigen remains undetermined.

V was pared by 3 bases and J by 4 bases, with 15 bases between. In germline, CDR1 is LNHDA, CDR2 SQIVND (reference sequence). The length of the CDR3 is 15 residues. Libraries were prepared by immunoSEQ multiplex PCR; TCRdb keeps only in-frame clonotypes and omits some of them. The sample lists 65,000 or so clones, more than 80% occurring once. This receptor was taken from an adult with an advanced solid tumor such as melanoma, head and neck, liver or kidney cancer. Specimen: CD4+ or CD8+ T cells sorted from blood, collected in a trial of the OX40 agonist ivuxolimab. The rearrangement links TRBV19 to TRBJ1-2, with D maybe TRBD1 (5 bases). The chain's CDR3 is CASSMDRGASYGYTF. DNA of the CDR3: TGTGCCAGTAGTATGGATCGGGGCGCTAGCTATGGCTACACCTTC. The complete variable domain, with remaining parts taken from reference TRBV19 and TRBJ1-2, reads DGGITQSPKYLFRKEGQNVTLSCEQNLNHDAMYWYRQDPGQGLRLIYYSQIVNDFQKGDIAEGYSVSREKKESFPLTVTSAQKNPTAFYLCASSMDRGASYGYTFGSGTRLTVV.